What follows are 9 T cell receptor beta chains derived from one specimen sequenced in a study of cytomegalovirus exposure and HLA in healthy donors. In the PCR, 60 Vbeta and 13 Jbeta primers were used. The table came from immunoSEQ multiplex PCR; TCRdb's copy has only in-frame clones and leaves some out. This table has about 210,000 clones, almost 80% appearing once. Sequencing was done on a sample of PBMCs. The receptors come from a male donor in good health and CMV-seronegative.

This chain links TRBV28 with TRBJ1-4, with 9 bases identical to TRBD1. V shed 4 bases, J shed 8 bases, and the junction held 5 bases outside the gene matches. Germline V gene lookup returns CDR1 MDHEN and CDR2 SYDVKM. The CDR3 extends over 14 amino acids. CDR3 in DNA: TGTGCCAGCAGTTCCGGGACAGGGTACGAAAAACTGTTTTTT. Protein: CASSSGTGYEKLFF.

The genes are TRBV4-3 and TRBJ2-5; 9 nucleotides agree with TRBD1. The DNA matches TRBJ2-7 better at its end, which makes the J call doubtful. The germline V gene has CDR1 LGHNA and CDR2 YSLEER. The CDR3 is 17 residues long. The CDR3 DNA reads as TGCGCCAGCAGCCAAGAGAGAACCGGGACAGGGCCCTACGAGCAGTACTTC. Translated, it gives CASSQERTGTGPYEQYF.

The chain carries TRBV5-4 and TRBJ1-1, with 7 positions matching TRBD1. Germline loops: CDR1 SGHNT, CDR2 YYREEE (reference sequence). The junction had 6 bases not matched to a gene; V was cut back by 5 bases and J by 5 bases. The CDR3 runs to 13 residues. The CDR3 DNA sequence: TGTGCCAGCAGTTCGCAGGGGGGAACTGAAGCTTTCTTT. This codes for CASSSQGGTEAFF. Filled out from reference TRBV5-4 and TRBJ1-1, the complete variable domain reads ETGVTQSPTHLIKTRGQQVTLRCSSQSGHNTVSWYQQALGQGPQFIFQYYREEENGRGNFPPRFSGLQFPNYSSELNVNALELDDSALYLCASSSQGGTEAFFGQGTRLTVV.

This chain links TRBV15 with TRBJ1-3, with 10 bases identical to TRBD1. The CDR3 covers 16 residues. Germline trimming cut 5 bases from V and 6 bases from J; bases unmatched to any gene: 10. Per the germline V gene, CDR1 is LNHNV and CDR2 is YYDKDF (reference sequence). The DNA of the CDR3 is TGTGCCACCAGCCCCCCCGGGACAGGGGTTAAAAACACCATATATTTT. Residues: CATSPPGTGVKNTIYF.

This clone was seen a few times. The chain combines TRBV28 with TRBJ2-7; maybe TRBD2 (6 bases). This CDR3 is built from 13 residues. Per germline, CDR1 MDHEN and CDR2 SYDVKM. Trimming took 4 bases from V and 3 from J, leaving 10 bases between them. This chain's CDR3 is CASSSGGNYEQYF. The CDR3 DNA reads as TGTGCCAGCAGTTCTGGCGGGAACTACGAGCAGTACTTC.

The chain uses TRBV4-2 and TRBJ2-3, with TRBD2 identical over 8 bases. The CDR3 has 15 residues. CDR1 and CDR2 from the germline V gene are LGHNA and YNFKEQ. V lost 1 base and J lost 2; bases outside the gene matches: 2. The CDR3 nucleotides read TGTGCCAGCAGCCAAGGAGCGGGAGCCACAGATACGCAGTATTTT. Residues: CASSQGAGATDTQYF.

The chain recombines TRBV6-6 with TRBJ2-3; TRBD2 agrees at 9 bases. The CDR3 sequence is 15 residues long. V lost 8 bases, J lost 6 bases, and 12 bases stayed unmatched. Germline V CDR1 and CDR2: MNHNY, SVGAGI (reference sequence). CDR3 nucleotides: TGTGCCAGCGGGGAGGCAGGGGGACTAGCCGATACGCAGTATTTT. It is translated as CASGEAGGLADTQYF.

The rearrangement links TRBV2 to TRBJ2-7, with 12 bases that match TRBD1. Germline lookup yields CDR1 SNHLY and CDR2 FYNNEI. V was pared by 6 bases and J by 4 bases, with 10 bases of the junction left unmatched. The CDR3 loop spans 16 amino acids. The CDR3 protein is CASRPPGTGGRYEQYF. CDR3 coding DNA: TGTGCCAGCAGGCCCCCGGGGACAGGGGGCCGATACGAGCAGTACTTC.

The V call is TRBV28, the J call TRBJ2-1; TRBD2 matches at 15 bases. The CDR3 is 16 residues long. V was clipped by 4 bases and J by 6 bases; unmatched bases: 4. Germline CDR1 MDHEN, CDR2 SYDVKM. CDR3 region: CASSYGLAGGLNEQFF. The CDR3 DNA sequence: TGTGCCAGCAGTTACGGACTAGCGGGAGGGCTCAATGAGCAGTTCTTC. The full variable domain, rest sourced from reference TRBV28 and TRBJ2-1, is DVKVTQSSRYLVKRTGEKVFLECVQDMDHENMFWYRQDPGLGLRLIYFSYDVKMKEKGDIPEGYSVSREKKERFSLILESASTNQTSMYLCASSYGLAGGLNEQFFGPGTRLTVL.